Presented here are 17 T cell receptor beta chains from one specimen sequenced in a study of post-analysis software for immune sequencing data. Unique molecular identifiers featured in each of the TCR beta cDNA libraries. TCRdb re-derived calls from the PCR reads in MiXCR, one entry per CDR3 protein. The sample lists roughly 700,000 distinct CDR3 sequences, roughly 30% occurring once. Regarding the study as a whole: Compared with controls, patients had more of roughly five TRBV segments, including TRBV5-6, TRBV5-1 and TRBV20-1.

No antigens are known for them. Sample: blood. These receptors all come from a girl under 18 with multiple sclerosis.

This clonotype appeared a few times. The chain carries TRBV7-2 and TRBJ2-1; D is undetermined. The CDR3 is 16 amino acids. Germline V lookup: CDR1 SGHTA, CDR2 FQGNSA. The germline V and J ends were trimmed by 5 bases and 7 bases, with 21 bases remaining between them. CDR3 sequence reads: CASSLSGVRSGNEQFF. The CDR3 DNA sequence: TGTGCCAGCAGCCTCTCTGGGGTCCGGTCCGGAAATGAGCAGTTCTTC.

The chain employs TRBV25-1 and TRBJ2-6, with D hard to call. V was trimmed by 6 bases and J by 0 bases, leaving 9 bases between them. Germline V gives CDR1 MGHDK, CDR2 SYGVNS. There are 15 residues in the CDR3. The chain's CDR3 is CASRAPYSGANVLTF. The CDR3 nucleotides read TGTGCCAGCAGGGCACCTTACTCTGGGGCCAACGTCCTGACTTTC.

This clonotype was seen repeatedly, ten times or more. The chain couples TRBV6-5 to TRBJ2-7; 7 nucleotides match TRBD2. Germline values: CDR1 MNHEY, CDR2 SVGAGI. This CDR3 contains 15 residues. J was trimmed by 0 bases and V by 4 bases; bases with no gene match: 6. The CDR3 DNA follows: TGTGCCAGCAGTTCCGTTGGGAGGGCCTCCTACGAGCAGTACTTC. It specifies CASSSVGRASYEQYF.

V is TRBV20-1 and J is TRBJ2-3, with 15 bases matching TRBD2. Trimming took 6 bases from V and 0 from J; bases not matched to a gene: 13. The V gene's germline CDR1 is DFQATT and CDR2 SNEGSKA (reference sequence). The length of the CDR3 is 19 residues. The CDR3 loop is CSAPRSGTSGGMSTDTQYF. As DNA, the CDR3 is TGCAGTGCACCGCGGTCCGGGACTAGCGGGGGGATGAGCACAGATACGCAGTATTTT.

This clonotype was seen only a few times. The chain couples TRBV5-1 to TRBJ2-7, with D perhaps TRBD1 (5 bases). This CDR3 spans 14 amino acids. Germline V lookup: CDR1 SGHRS, CDR2 YFSETQ. The V gene lost 4 bases and the J gene lost 1 base, with 12 bases spanning the gap. The CDR3 bases are TGCGCCAGCAGCCTACAGACAGCTTCCTACGAGCAGTACTTC. Translated: CASSLQTASYEQYF. The full variable domain, with the rest looked up from reference TRBV5-1 and TRBJ2-7, is KAGVTQTPRYLIKTRGQQVTLSCSPISGHRSVSWYQQTPGQGLQFLFEYFSETQRNKGNFPGRFSGRQFSNSRSEMNVSTLELGDSALYLCASSLQTASYEQYFGPGTRLTVT.

This clonotype was seen many times. A junction boundary mismatches the germline segment, possibly from a read error. The gene calls are TRBV7-9 and TRBJ1-2; D may be TRBD1 (6 bases). Germline CDR1 is SEHNR and CDR2 is FQNEAQ (reference sequence). This CDR3 is 15 amino acids long. CDR3 nucleotides: TGTGCCAGCAGTTTAGGGCAGGGGCCTAACTATGGCTACACCTTC. Translating gives CASSLGQGPNYGYTF.

This chain joins TRBV10-3 and TRBJ2-7, with 8 bases matching TRBD1. CDR3 length: 14 residues. CDR1 and CDR2 (germline): ENHRY, SYGVKD. V trimming: 8 bases; J trimming: 2 bases; junction bases outside the gene matches: 8. For the CDR3, the DNA is TGTGCCATCGCCCAAGACAGGGGCCCCTACGAGCAGTACTTC. Translated, it gives CAIAQDRGPYEQYF.

The CDR3 spells CASSLSTGWGYTF. DNA for the CDR3: TGTGCCAGCAGTTTGTCGACAGGGTGGGGCTACACCTTC. The genes are TRBV27 and TRBJ1-2; 7 bases map to TRBD1. CDR3 size: 13 residues. Germline V gene lookup returns CDR1 MNHEY and CDR2 SMNVEV (reference sequence). Unmatched junction bases numbered 6, after V lost 3 bases and J lost 8 bases.

This clonotype has only a few counts. The V call is TRBV5-1, the J call TRBJ1-2; D perhaps matches TRBD1 (5 bases). Between the trimmed V and J ends, which lost 1 base and 0 bases, there was a span of 10 bases. The CDR3 is made up of 15 amino acids. The germline gives CDR1 SGHRS, CDR2 YFSETQ. In DNA, the CDR3 is TGCGCCAGCAGCTTGAGGGGCAACTCTAACTATGGCTACACCTTC. Amino acid sequence: CASSLRGNSNYGYTF.

The sample holds a few counts of this clonotype. This chain links TRBV20-1 with TRBJ1-5; perhaps TRBD1 as D (5 bases). The CDR3 totals 13 residues. Trimming removed 5 bases from V and 9 bases from J, with 17 bases in between. The germline V gene encodes CDR1 DFQATT and CDR2 SNEGSKA (reference sequence). CDR3 in amino acids: CSAPPGPEAPQHF. CDR3 DNA: TGCAGTGCTCCTCCGGGACCGGAGGCGCCCCAGCATTTT.

The sample holds a few counts of this clonotype. V gene TRBV6-5 combines with J gene TRBJ2-3, with TRBD2 matching 9 bases. This CDR3 comprises 15 residues. The trim removed 6 bases at V and 6 bases at J, leaving 10 bases unmatched. Germline V gene sequence: CDR1 MNHEY, CDR2 SVGAGI. CDR3 residues: CASRSPGTSPDTQYF. CDR3 DNA sequence: TGTGCCAGCAGAAGCCCCGGGACTAGCCCCGATACGCAGTATTTT.

Only a few counts were recorded for this clonotype. The chain employs TRBV20-1 and TRBJ2-7; 7 bases fit TRBD2. The germline V gene encodes CDR1 DFQATT and CDR2 SNEGSKA (reference sequence). V was pared by 2 bases and J by 2 bases, with 9 bases of the junction left unmatched. CDR3 length: 15 amino acids. The CDR3 region has the DNA TGCAGTGCTAGACCCGTAGCGGGTCCGGCCTACGAGCAGTACTTC. It specifies CSARPVAGPAYEQYF.

This clonotype showed up many times. The junction and the germline gene differ at one end; a read error may be behind it. The V call is TRBV5-1, the J call TRBJ2-6; maybe TRBD1 (5 bases). The germline gives CDR1 SGHRS, CDR2 YFSETQ. The CDR3 contains 13 residues. The CDR3 reads CASSGAGANVLTF. CDR3 DNA sequence: TGTGCCAGCAGTGGGGCGGGGGCCAACGTCCTGACTTTC.

Comment on this clonotype: A much larger clonotype is one base distant, so this may be a read error. V and J are TRBV12-3 or TRBV12-4 and TRBJ2-4; 8 positions agree with TRBD1. The J call is doubtful: the DNA matches TRBJ2-7 better. This CDR3 is built from 14 residues. The DNA of the CDR3 is TGTGCCAGCGGCTCCAGGGGGCAGGGTCGCGAGCAGTACTTC. Amino acid sequence: CASGSRGQGREQYF.

This clonotype has only a few counts. The rearrangement uses TRBV28 and TRBJ2-3; D uncertain. V was shortened by 3 bases and J by 0 bases, with 16 bases between the two germline ends. CDR3 length: 17 residues. CDR1 and CDR2 (germline): MDHEN, SYDVKM. This CDR3 is CASSFSGQVTSTDTQYF. The DNA of the CDR3 is TGTGCCAGCAGTTTTTCCGGGCAGGTGACTAGCACAGATACGCAGTATTTT.

This clonotype was counted only a few times. This chain uses TRBV10-3 with TRBJ2-7, with 10 bases aligning to TRBD2. The trim removed 6 bases at V and 2 bases at J, leaving 4 bases unmatched. The CDR3 consists of 14 residues. Germline-derived CDR1 and CDR2 are ENHRY and SYGVKD. The CDR3 DNA follows: TGTGCCATCAGGGAAGCGGGAGGGCCCTACGAGCAGTACTTC. As protein: CAIREAGGPYEQYF.

This chain uses TRBV4-3 with TRBJ2-2; TRBD2 matches at 11 bases. Losses at the gene ends were 0 bases for V and 4 bases for J; bases not matched to a gene: 1. CDR1 and CDR2 from the germline V gene are LGHNA and YSLEER. CDR3 size: 16 residues. The CDR3 bases are TGCGCCAGCAGCCAAGAACTAGCGGGAGCCACCGGGGAGCTGTTTTTT. It translates to CASSQELAGATGELFF.